This TCR beta chain was identified during a study of blood T cells in healthy people across ages. Overall study findings and caveats: Older age went with lower TCR beta diversity per million T cells, in a roughly linear way.

This clonotype was recorded only once. No antigen is known for it. Combining a sample-barcoded 5' primer with a J-beta primer mix, a second PCR ran for roughly 7 to 12 cycles. Each CDR3 protein gets one entry after TCRdb re-called the 5' RACE reads with MiXCR. The table has roughly 1,300,000 distinct CDR3 sequences, approximately 59% seen once. CDR1 is SGDLS and CDR2 is YYNGEE in the germline V gene. The CDR3 sequence is 17 residues long. This clonotype was obtained from a man younger than 35 in good health. The sample consisted of blood. The chain uses TRBV9 and TRBJ2-7; TRBD2 matches 11 bases. TRBJ2-4 explains the end of the DNA better; the J call may be wrong. CDR3 bases: TGTGCCAGCAGCGTAGCTGGTAGCGGGGGGGCCCAAAACATTCAGTACTTC. It translates to CASSVAGSGGAQNIQYF.